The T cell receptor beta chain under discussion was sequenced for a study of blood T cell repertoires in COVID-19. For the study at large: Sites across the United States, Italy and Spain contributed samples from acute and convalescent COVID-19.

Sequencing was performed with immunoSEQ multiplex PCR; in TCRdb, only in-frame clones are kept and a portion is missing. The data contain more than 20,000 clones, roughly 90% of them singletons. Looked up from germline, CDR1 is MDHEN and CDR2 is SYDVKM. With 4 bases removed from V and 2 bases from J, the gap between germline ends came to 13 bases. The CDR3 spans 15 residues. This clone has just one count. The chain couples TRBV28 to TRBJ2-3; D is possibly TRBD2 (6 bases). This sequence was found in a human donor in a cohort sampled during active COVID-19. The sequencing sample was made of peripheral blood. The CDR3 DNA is TGTGCCAGCAGTTACAGACTAGAGTACACAGATACGCAGTATTTT. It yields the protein CASSYRLEYTDTQYF.